Following are 23 T cell receptor beta chains from one sample sequenced in a study of CD8 T cells in ankylosing spondylitis. TCRdb used MiXCR to reprocess the 5' RACE reads, holding one entry per CDR3 protein. The sample gives about 190,000 distinct CDR3 sequences, around 13% of which show up once; 11% is in the top ten. The sequencing input was blood, either unsorted or a sorted T cell fraction (not recorded which). Every receptor here comes from a female donor with ankylosing spondylitis or in good health (not recorded which).

This clonotype was seen a handful of times. V usage is TRBV7-9 and J usage is TRBJ1-2; D gene uncertain. This CDR3 comprises 17 residues. V dropped 6 bases and J dropped 5 bases, with 25 bases sitting between them. The germline gives CDR1 SEHNR, CDR2 FQNEAQ (reference sequence). DNA for the CDR3: TGTGCCAGCAGGGGTCGAGGCCCTAACTTTACTATGTATGGCTACACCTTC. Its translation is CASRGRGPNFTMYGYTF.

A note on this clonotype: A much bigger clone sits one base away, suggesting this may be a read error. The chain employs TRBV7-2 and TRBJ2-5, with 9 bases aligning to TRBD1. Germline CDR1 and CDR2: SGHTA and FQGNSA. V was clipped by 11 bases and J by 4 bases; unmatched bases: 11. This CDR3 contains 14 residues. CDR3 protein: CAGEETGGGETQYF. CDR3 bases: TGTGCCGGCGAGGAGACAGGGGGTGGAGAGACCCAGTACTTC.

This clonotype was counted ten times or more. The genes are TRBV5-1 and TRBJ1-2; no firm D call. Germline CDR1 and CDR2: SGHRS and YFSETQ. The CDR3 has 15 residues. V shed 0 bases and J shed 4 bases, with 13 bases lying between them. The CDR3 is CASSLGAAAGYGYTF. The CDR3 bases are TGCGCCAGCAGCTTGGGCGCGGCAGCGGGCTATGGCTACACCTTC. Looking up the rest from reference TRBV5-1 and TRBJ1-2 gives the full variable domain: KAGVTQTPRYLIKTRGQQVTLSCSPISGHRSVSWYQQTPGQGLQFLFEYFSETQRNKGNFPGRFSGRQFSNSRSEMNVSTLELGDSALYLCASSLGAAAGYGYTFGSGTRLTVV.

This clonotype was found many times. V gene TRBV7-9 combines with J gene TRBJ2-1, with D perhaps TRBD2 (7 bases). The CDR3 is 15 amino acids. CDR1 is SEHNR and CDR2 is FQNEAQ in the germline V gene (reference sequence). Trimming cost V 11 bases and J 1 base, with 18 bases left between them. CDR3 sequence reads: CAGGQLASSYNEQFF. The DNA of the CDR3 is TGTGCCGGGGGGCAACTAGCGAGTTCCTACAATGAGCAGTTCTTC.

This clonotype was seen repeatedly, ten times or more. J is TRBJ2-1 and V is TRBV6-2 or TRBV6-3; either TRBD1 or TRBD2 may supply D (5 bases each). Germline values: CDR1 MNHEY, CDR2 SVGEGT. The CDR3 is 12 amino acids. Trimming removed 6 bases from V and 8 bases from J, with 11 bases in between. CDR3 nucleotide sequence: TGTGCCAGCAGCCGCTGGGACCATGAGCAGTTCTTC. Amino acids: CASSRWDHEQFF.

This clonotype was picked up many times. V is TRBV4-2 and J is TRBJ1-5; TRBD1 agrees at 12 bases. CDR3 length equals 18 residues. The J segment lost 1 base and the V segment lost 5 bases, leaving 9 bases of the junction unmatched. Looked up from germline, CDR1 is LGHNA and CDR2 is YNFKEQ. CDR3 amino acids: CASSGPGTGGASNQPQHF. CDR3 DNA: TGTGCCAGCAGCGGGCCCGGGACAGGGGGCGCGAGCAATCAGCCCCAGCATTTT.

This clonotype was recorded many times. The chain employs TRBV12-3 or TRBV12-4 and TRBJ1-1; perhaps TRBD1 as D (5 bases). This CDR3 is 13 amino acids long. The V gene lost 6 bases and the J gene lost 4 bases, with 12 bases spanning the gap. DNA for the CDR3: TGTGCCAGCAGAAGAGGGGAGGGCACTGAAGCTTTCTTT. It codes for CASRRGEGTEAFF.

This clonotype was counted many times. The chain couples TRBV18 to TRBJ2-1, with a possible D match to TRBD2 (5 bases). The CDR3 runs 17 residues. Germline loops: CDR1 KGHSH, CDR2 LQKENI. Trimming removed 3 bases from V and 0 bases from J, with 15 bases in between. The CDR3 DNA sequence: TGTGCCAGCTCACCGAATACGGGAACGAGCTCCTACAATGAGCAGTTCTTC. Its translation: CASSPNTGTSSYNEQFF.

This clonotype was counted ten times or more. The chain links TRBV7-2 to TRBJ1-2, with TRBD1 as a possible D gene (5 bases). CDR1 and CDR2 (germline): SGHTA, FQGNSA. The CDR3 loop spans 15 amino acids. The V and J ends lost 1 base and 2 bases respectively, with 11 bases between them. The CDR3 loop reads CASSLEDKQNYGYTF. The DNA of the CDR3 is TGTGCCAGCAGCTTAGAGGACAAGCAAAACTATGGCTACACCTTC.

This clonotype showed up many times. The chain carries TRBV11-3 and TRBJ2-7; TRBD2 matches at 8 bases. The V and J ends lost 2 bases and 6 bases, in that order; junction bases with no gene match: 9. The germline CDR1 and CDR2 sequences are SGHNT and YENEEA. The CDR3 contains 15 residues. CDR3 protein: CASSLSFQRESEQYF. DNA of the CDR3: TGTGCCAGCAGCTTAAGTTTCCAGCGGGAGAGCGAGCAGTACTTC.

This clonotype was recorded at least ten times. The rearrangement links TRBV28 to TRBJ2-7; 7 bases match TRBD1. Germline values: CDR1 MDHEN, CDR2 SYDVKM. The V segment lost 5 bases and the J segment 4 bases; nucleotides outside the gene matches: 2. The CDR3 contains 12 residues. The CDR3 sequence is CASSRQGYEQYF. CDR3 bases: TGTGCCAGCAGTCGACAGGGTTACGAGCAGTACTTC.

This clonotype was picked up many times. The CDR3 region is CASSFSQGVGYGYTF. The CDR3 DNA reads as TGTGCCAGCAGCTTCAGCCAGGGGGTCGGCTATGGCTACACCTTC. V and J are TRBV7-2 and TRBJ1-2, with 7 positions matching TRBD1. The germline V gene has CDR1 SGHTA and CDR2 FQGNSA. Germline trimming cut 3 bases from V and 4 bases from J; bases unmatched to any gene: 8. The CDR3 is 15 amino acids. Drawing the rest from reference TRBV7-2 and TRBJ1-2, the complete variable domain is GAGVSQSPSNKVTEKGKDVELRCDPISGHTALYWYRQSLGQGLEFLIYFQGNSAPDKSGLPSDRFSAERTGGSVSTLTIQRTQQEDSAVYLCASSFSQGVGYGYTFGSGTRLTVV.

This clonotype was observed many times. The rearrangement uses TRBV5-1 and TRBJ2-2, with D unresolved. Trimming stripped 2 bases from V and 7 bases from J, with 9 bases between. CDR1 and CDR2 (germline): SGHRS, YFSETQ. The CDR3 is 13 amino acids. DNA for the CDR3: TGCGCCAGCAGCTTCTGGTCTAACGGGGAGCTGTTTTTT. This encodes CASSFWSNGELFF.

The table lists this clonotype with many counts. J is TRBJ2-2 and V is TRBV6-5; D is perhaps TRBD2 (5 bases). V was shortened by 3 bases and J by 4 bases, with 12 bases between the two germline ends. The CDR3 runs 15 residues. Germline V lookup: CDR1 MNHEY, CDR2 SVGAGI. The CDR3 reads CASSYCPSCTGELFF. In DNA form, the CDR3 reads TGTGCCAGCAGTTATTGCCCTAGCTGCACCGGGGAGCTGTTTTTT.

CDR3 residues: CASRNRANYGYTF. In nucleotides, the CDR3 is TGTGCCAGCAGGAACAGGGCTAACTATGGCTACACCTTC. This rearrangement joins TRBV27 to TRBJ1-2; D is perhaps TRBD1 (6 bases). Trimming removed 6 bases from V and 0 bases from J, with 8 bases in between. The CDR3 spans 13 residues. CDR1 is MNHEY, CDR2 SMNVEV, per germline (reference sequence).

Only a few counts were recorded for this clonotype. This chain connects TRBV20-1 to TRBJ1-2; D gene unclear. The V end lost 6 bases, the J end lost 8 bases, and 22 bases lay between the germline ends. Germline V CDR1 and CDR2: DFQATT, SNEGSKA (reference sequence). This CDR3 region has 14 residues. This CDR3 reads CSADPDGSSGGYTF. The CDR3, as DNA: TGCAGTGCCGACCCGGACGGATCCAGCGGGGGCTACACCTTC.

This clonotype was observed at least ten times. The V and J genes are TRBV3-1 and TRBJ2-7, with unresolved D. Looked up from germline, CDR1 is LGHDT and CDR2 is YNNKEL (reference sequence). This CDR3 is 15 amino acids long. The V and J ends lost 6 bases and 2 bases respectively, with 17 bases between them. The CDR3 protein is CASRSTADSAYEQYF. CDR3 nucleotide sequence: TGTGCCAGCAGGAGTACGGCCGATTCAGCCTACGAGCAGTACTTC.

This rearrangement joins TRBV5-4 to TRBJ2-7; the D gene could be TRBD1 or TRBD2 (5 bases each). Germline-derived CDR1 and CDR2 are SGHNT and YYREEE (reference sequence). The CDR3 is made up of 13 amino acids. Trimming stripped 5 bases from V and 1 base from J, with 10 bases between. The CDR3 DNA follows: TGTGCCAGCAGGGACACTAGTTCCTACGAGCAGTACTTC. It encodes CASRDTSSYEQYF. Full variable domain (outside the CDR3, taken from reference TRBV5-4 and TRBJ2-7): ETGVTQSPTHLIKTRGQQVTLRCSSQSGHNTVSWYQQALGQGPQFIFQYYREEENGRGNFPPRFSGLQFPNYSSELNVNALELDDSALYLCASRDTSSYEQYFGPGTRLTVT.

This clonotype was observed at least ten times. The chain couples TRBV6-4 to TRBJ2-2; D not resolved. CDR3 length: 13 amino acids. The germline CDR1 and CDR2 sequences are MRHNA and SNTAGT. V was trimmed by 0 bases and J by 5 bases, leaving 4 bases between them. CDR3 coding DNA: TGTGCCAGCAGTGACTCAGAAACCGGGGAGCTGTTTTTT. Encoded protein: CASSDSETGELFF.

This clonotype came up many times. The chain joins TRBV20-1 to TRBJ1-2; 9 nucleotides align to TRBD1. V was clipped by 4 bases and J by 1 base; unmatched bases: 1. CDR1 DFQATT and CDR2 SNEGSKA come from the germline V gene (reference sequence). The CDR3 totals 13 residues. This CDR3 is CSANRGLNYGYTF. The CDR3 coding sequence is TGCAGTGCTAACAGGGGGCTTAACTATGGCTACACCTTC.

This clonotype has more than one count but fewer than ten. V and J are TRBV6-1 and TRBJ2-4; 9 nucleotides line up with TRBD1. The CDR3 sequence is 14 residues long. V shed 3 bases and J 8 bases; nucleotides not matched to a gene: 5. Germline V gene sequence: CDR1 MNHNS, CDR2 SASEGT. The CDR3 nucleotides read TGTGCCAGCAGTGAGACGGGACAGGGCTACATTCAGTACTTC. Its translation is CASSETGQGYIQYF.

This clonotype was observed at least ten times. CDR3 bases: TGTGCCAGCAGTTTATTTGCCAGGGGTGGCAATCAGCCCCAGCATTTT. Protein product: CASSLFARGGNQPQHF. The rearrangement joins TRBV27 to TRBJ1-5; a possible D gene is TRBD1 (6 bases). Germline V gene sequence: CDR1 MNHEY, CDR2 SMNVEV (reference sequence). The V end was cut by 1 base, the J end by 2 bases, with 12 bases between. CDR3 length: 16 residues.

This clonotype was recorded many times. The rearrangement links TRBV20-1 to TRBJ2-5; a possible D gene is TRBD2 (7 bases). The V gene's germline CDR1 is DFQATT and CDR2 SNEGSKA (reference sequence). This CDR3 has 15 residues. V was shortened by 6 bases and J by 2 bases, with 19 bases between the two germline ends. CDR3 sequence: CSAGGGRQRQETQYF. CDR3 DNA: TGCAGTGCCGGCGGGGGCAGACAGCGTCAAGAGACCCAGTACTTC.